Listed here are 26 T cell receptor beta chains from one sample, sequenced in a study of cytomegalovirus exposure and HLA in healthy donors. 60 Vbeta and 13 Jbeta primers were used in PCR. Data came from immunoSEQ multiplex PCR; TCRdb stores just in-frame clones and leaves some out. The top ten clones hold approximately 12% of a sample with fewer than 70,000 clones, 60% to 75% of them seen once. The sample comprised PBMCs. The receptors come from a woman aged 60-75 years in good health and CMV-seropositive.

The CDR3 loop is CASSQVTYEQYF. CDR3 nucleotide sequence: TGTGCCAGCAGCCAAGTAACCTACGAGCAGTACTTC. The rearrangement joins TRBV14 to TRBJ2-7; no clear D gene. Germline CDR1 reads SGHDN; CDR2 reads FVKESK. V lost 1 base to trimming and J lost 2 bases, with 3 bases between them. The CDR3 spans 12 residues. The full variable domain, in which reference TRBV14 and TRBJ2-7 provide the parts outside the CDR3, is EAGVTQFPSHSVIEKGQTVTLRCDPISGHDNLYWYRRVMGKEIKFLLHFVKESKQDESGMPNNRFLAERTGGTYSTLKVQPAELEDSGVYFCASSQVTYEQYFGPGTRLTVT.

This sequence joins TRBV7-9 and TRBJ1-1, with D unresolved. Germline V lookup: CDR1 SEHNR, CDR2 FQNEAQ (reference sequence). V lost 3 bases, J lost 0 bases, and 8 bases lay in between. CDR3 length: 14 amino acids. The CDR3 DNA reads TGTGCCAGCAGCTTCGCAGGCCTGAACACTGAAGCTTTCTTT. Residues: CASSFAGLNTEAFF.

The V gene is TRBV4-2, the J gene TRBJ1-4, with D unclear. The V gene lost 0 bases and the J gene lost 7 bases, with 15 bases spanning the gap. This CDR3 contains 16 residues. Germline lookup yields CDR1 LGHNA and CDR2 YNFKEQ. The CDR3 DNA reads TGTGCCAGCAGCCAAGATCAAGCCTCGCGAGGTGAAAAACTGTTTTTT. Its translation is CASSQDQASRGEKLFF.

V and J are TRBV28 and TRBJ2-7, with D possibly TRBD2 on 7 matching bases. The CDR3 has 15 amino acids. Germline V gene lookup returns CDR1 MDHEN and CDR2 SYDVKM. The V end lost 3 bases, the J end lost 1 base, and 13 bases lay between the germline ends. DNA for the CDR3: TGTGCCAGCAGTTTTGGGGGGGCGGAATCCTACGAGCAGTACTTC. Translated: CASSFGGAESYEQYF.

The rearrangement links TRBV21-1 to TRBJ2-5; the D segment call TRBD2 is taken from the table without a DNA check. TRBV21-1 represents a pseudogene. CDR3 size: 15 residues. CDR3 sequence: CASSRGVPRGETQYF. CDR3 DNA: TGTGCCAGCAGCAGGGGAGTACCACGTGGTGAGACCCAGTACTTC.

This clone was recorded once. V and J are TRBV11-2 and TRBJ2-7, with 7 bases fitting TRBD1. The germline V gene has CDR1 SGHAT and CDR2 FQNNGV. The CDR3 has 15 residues. V lost 4 bases, J lost 4 bases, and 10 bases stayed unmatched. The CDR3 DNA reads TGTGCCAGCAGCTCCGGCCAGGGGGTGCTTTACGAGCAGTACTTC. Translating it yields CASSSGQGVLYEQYF.

Written as DNA, the CDR3 is TGTGCCAGCAGTGATGTCACAGCTAACTATGGCTACACCTTC. It yields the protein CASSDVTANYGYTF. The chain is built from TRBV2 and TRBJ1-2; no reliable D call. Trimming removed 3 bases from V and 0 bases from J, with 8 bases in between. CDR1 and CDR2 (germline): SNHLY, FYNNEI. CDR3 size: 14 residues.

The V gene is TRBV6-6, the J gene TRBJ2-1; no clear D gene. The germline V and J ends were trimmed by 8 bases and 0 bases, with 11 bases remaining between them. The germline gives CDR1 MNHNY, CDR2 SVGAGI (reference sequence). The CDR3 runs to 14 residues. The DNA of the CDR3 is TGTGCCAGCTCGGTTGCCCCCTCCTACAATGAGCAGTTCTTC. This translates into CASSVAPSYNEQFF.

This clone was counted only a few times. The J gene is TRBJ2-2, the V gene TRBV13; a possible D gene is TRBD2 (5 bases). V was clipped by 5 bases and J by 5 bases, with 12 bases between them. CDR1 and CDR2 (germline): PRHDT, FYEKMQ (reference sequence). CDR3 length: 14 amino acids. The DNA of the CDR3 is TGTGCCAGCAGCCCCCGAGGGCAAACCGGGGAGCTGTTTTTT. Translation gives CASSPRGQTGELFF.

V gene TRBV25-1 combines with J gene TRBJ2-1; the match to TRBD2 covers 10 bases. CDR3 length: 14 residues. J gave up 4 bases and V 9 bases, and 6 bases lay outside the gene matches. The V gene's germline CDR1 is MGHDK and CDR2 SYGVNS. The CDR3 spells CASPSGGEYNEQFF. In DNA, the CDR3 is TGTGCCAGTCCGAGCGGGGGGGAATACAATGAGCAGTTCTTC. Filled out from reference TRBV25-1 and TRBJ2-1, the complete variable domain reads EADIYQTPRYLVIGTGKKITLECSQTMGHDKMYWYQQDPGMELHLIHYSYGVNSTEKGDLSSESTVSRIRTEHFPLTLESARPSHTSQYLCASPSGGEYNEQFFGPGTRLTVL.

This clone was recorded only once. The chain couples TRBV27 to TRBJ2-2, with TRBD1 identical over 7 bases. Germline values: CDR1 MNHEY, CDR2 SMNVEV (reference sequence). This CDR3 has 16 residues. Germline trimming cut 6 bases from V and 0 bases from J; bases unmatched to any gene: 7. CDR3 nucleotides: TGTGCCAGCAGGCGAGGGGGCTCCGCGAACACCGGGGAGCTGTTTTTT. Translation gives CASRRGGSANTGELFF.

This clone was seen a few times. The chain couples TRBV7-6 to TRBJ2-1; D not resolved. The CDR3 covers 13 residues. Germline V gene lookup returns CDR1 SGHVS and CDR2 FNYEAQ. V lost 1 base, J lost 7 bases, and 8 bases lay in between. DNA of the CDR3: TGTGCCAGCAGCTTAGGGGCCTTTAATGAGCAGTTCTTC. Protein: CASSLGAFNEQFF.

V usage is TRBV2 and J usage is TRBJ1-5; 8 nucleotides match TRBD1. Germline V gene data show CDR1 as SNHLY and CDR2 as FYNNEI. V was pared by 2 bases and J by 5 bases, with 5 bases of the junction left unmatched. This CDR3 region has 15 residues. The CDR3, as DNA: TGTGCCAGCAGTGAACTAGGACAGGGATATCAGCCCCAGCATTTT. This codes for CASSELGQGYQPQHF. Filled out from reference TRBV2 and TRBJ1-5, the complete variable domain reads EPEVTQTPSHQVTQMGQEVILRCVPISNHLYFYWYRQILGQKVEFLVSFYNNEISEKSEIFDDQFSVERPDGSNFTLKIRSTKLEDSAMYFCASSELGQGYQPQHFGDGTRLSIL.

This chain connects TRBV12-1 to TRBJ1-1; TRBD1 reflects the table's D call only, with no check against the DNA. TRBV12-1 is a pseudogene. This CDR3 region has 16 residues. CDR3 region: CASSFDTDRGNTEAFF. CDR3 sequence (DNA): TGTGCCAGCAGCTTTGATACGGACAGGGGCAACACTGAAGCTTTCTTT.

This clone was observed a single time. The chain is built from TRBV15 and TRBJ2-5, with unresolved D. Germline loops: CDR1 LNHNV, CDR2 YYDKDF (reference sequence). The V gene lost 1 base and the J gene lost 2 bases, with 5 bases spanning the gap. The CDR3 extends over 13 amino acids. The CDR3 sequence is CATSRGGQETQYF. The CDR3 nucleotides are TGTGCCACCAGCAGAGGAGGTCAAGAGACCCAGTACTTC.

The gene calls are TRBV18 and TRBJ1-1, with TRBD1 matching over 8 bases. Losses at the gene ends were 3 bases for V and 5 bases for J; bases not matched to a gene: 8. Germline CDR1 and CDR2: KGHSH and LQKENI. This CDR3 contains 15 residues. The CDR3 nucleotides are TGTGCCAGCTCACCTGCGACAGGGGTCGGGACTGAAGCTTTCTTT. This sequence encodes CASSPATGVGTEAFF.

The V and J genes are TRBV25-1 and TRBJ1-5; D unresolved. The V end lost 8 bases, the J end lost 3 bases, and 14 bases lay between the germline ends. Per the germline V gene, CDR1 is MGHDK and CDR2 is SYGVNS. The CDR3 has 14 amino acids. For the CDR3, the DNA is TGTGCCAGCGGCCCCACAGACTACAATCAGCCCCAGCATTTT. It codes for CASGPTDYNQPQHF.

This clone was observed a handful of times. The junction differs from germline at one of its ends, possibly a read error. The chain has TRBV5-8 and TRBJ2-1; D is unresolved. The CDR3 is 11 residues long. The germline V gene encodes CDR1 SGHTS and CDR2 YDEGEE. In DNA, the CDR3 is TGTGCCAGCAGCTTGTACACTGAGCAGTTCTTC. As protein: CASSLYTEQFF.

The chain employs TRBV7-9 and TRBJ1-2; 11 bases are shared with TRBD1. The germline gives CDR1 SEHNR, CDR2 FQNEAQ (reference sequence). The CDR3 covers 15 residues. J gave up 7 bases and V 5 bases, and 9 bases lay outside the gene matches. The CDR3 here is CASSGSGTGGSGYTF. CDR3 DNA: TGTGCCAGCAGCGGGTCCGGGACAGGGGGTTCTGGCTACACCTTC. Full variable domain (outside the CDR3, taken from reference TRBV7-9 and TRBJ1-2): DTGVSQNPRHKITKRGQNVTFRCDPISEHNRLYWYRQTLGQGPEFLTYFQNEAQLEKSRLLSDRFSAERPKGSFSTLEIQRTEQGDSAMYLCASSGSGTGGSGYTFGSGTRLTVV.

V is TRBV13 and J is TRBJ2-7; 13 nucleotides match TRBD2. Trimming cost V 5 bases and J 0 bases; bases outside gene matches: 16. This CDR3 comprises 20 residues. Per germline, CDR1 PRHDT and CDR2 FYEKMQ (reference sequence). CDR3 bases: TGTGCCAGCAGCCGCCCCCACGGGACTAGCGGGAAGGGGGGCTCCTACGAGCAGTACTTC. Amino acids: CASSRPHGTSGKGGSYEQYF.

Within the sample, this clone is hyperexpanded (1% or more). Other DNA sequences in this specimen translate into the identical CDR3. The chain's CDR3 is CASSYVGAHGYTF. The CDR3 DNA follows: TGTGCCAGCAGTTACGTGGGGGCCCATGGCTACACCTTC. The rearrangement links TRBV6-5 to TRBJ1-2; weak D call: TRBD1 (6 bases). The CDR3 extends over 13 amino acids. Germline loops: CDR1 MNHEY, CDR2 SVGAGI. The V end was cut by 2 bases, the J end by 6 bases, with 10 bases between.

The V gene is TRBV5-1, the J gene TRBJ2-2, with D hard to call. This CDR3 has 16 residues. The germline CDR1 and CDR2 sequences are SGHRS and YFSETQ. Trimming removed 1 base at V and 2 bases at J, with 12 bases between. CDR3 DNA sequence: TGCGCCAGCAGCTTGTCCCGGGTCCCTAACACCGGGGAGCTGTTTTTT. Protein: CASSLSRVPNTGELFF.

The chain carries TRBV30 and TRBJ1-1, with D possibly matching TRBD1 (6 bases). The CDR3 totals 13 residues. Germline V lookup: CDR1 GTSNPN, CDR2 SVGIG (reference sequence). Trimming shortened V by 1 base and J by 5 bases, and 11 bases separated the two germline ends. As DNA, the CDR3 is TGTGCCTGGAGTGCCCAACAGGGAACTGAAGCTTTCTTT. Protein: CAWSAQQGTEAFF.

The gene calls are TRBV5-1 and TRBJ2-1; D call uncertain. Germline CDR1 and CDR2: SGHRS and YFSETQ. The CDR3 runs 13 residues. Trimming removed 0 bases at V and 6 bases at J, with 7 bases between. The CDR3 is CASSLAVSNEQFF. The CDR3 bases are TGCGCCAGCAGCTTGGCCGTGAGCAATGAGCAGTTCTTC.

The genes are TRBV5-4 and TRBJ2-7, with TRBD2 as a possible D gene (6 bases). Trimming pared 3 bases from V and 7 bases from J, leaving 14 bases between. The CDR3 extends over 13 amino acids. The germline V gene encodes CDR1 SGHNT and CDR2 YYREEE (reference sequence). The CDR3, as DNA: TGTGCCAGCAGCTCGGATTTGGGGAGGGAGCAGTACTTC. Its translation is CASSSDLGREQYF.

The chain couples TRBV7-2 to TRBJ2-5; TRBD2 matches at 10 bases. V was pared by 5 bases and J by 3 bases, with 3 bases of the junction left unmatched. Germline V gene sequence: CDR1 SGHTA, CDR2 FQGNSA. This CDR3 comprises 14 residues. The DNA of the CDR3 is TGTGCCAGCAGCCTACTAGCGGGAAAAGAGACCCAGTACTTC. This gives the protein CASSLLAGKETQYF.